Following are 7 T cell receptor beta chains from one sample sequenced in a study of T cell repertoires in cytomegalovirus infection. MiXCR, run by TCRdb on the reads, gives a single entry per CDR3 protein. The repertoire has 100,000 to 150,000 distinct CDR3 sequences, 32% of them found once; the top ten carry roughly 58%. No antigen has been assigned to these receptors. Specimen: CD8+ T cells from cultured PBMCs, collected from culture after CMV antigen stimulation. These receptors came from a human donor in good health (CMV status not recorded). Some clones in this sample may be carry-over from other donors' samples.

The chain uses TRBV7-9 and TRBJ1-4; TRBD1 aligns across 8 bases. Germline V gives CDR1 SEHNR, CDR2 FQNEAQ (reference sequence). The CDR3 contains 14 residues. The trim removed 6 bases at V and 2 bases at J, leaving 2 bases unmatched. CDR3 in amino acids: CASRQGGTNEKLFF. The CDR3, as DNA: TGTGCCAGCAGACAGGGGGGCACTAATGAAAAACTGTTTTTT.

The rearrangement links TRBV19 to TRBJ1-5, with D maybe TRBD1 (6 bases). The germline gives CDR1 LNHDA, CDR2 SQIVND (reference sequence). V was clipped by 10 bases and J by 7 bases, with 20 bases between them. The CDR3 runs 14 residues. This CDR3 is CATNPGDLGQPQHF. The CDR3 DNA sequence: TGTGCCACTAACCCAGGGGATCTGGGCCAGCCCCAGCATTTT.

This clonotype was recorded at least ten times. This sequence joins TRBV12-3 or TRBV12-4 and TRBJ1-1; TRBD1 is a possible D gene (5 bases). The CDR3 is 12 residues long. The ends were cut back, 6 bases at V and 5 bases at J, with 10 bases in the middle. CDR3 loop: CASSPQGTEAFF. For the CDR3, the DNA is TGTGCCAGCAGCCCCCAGGGTACTGAAGCTTTCTTT.

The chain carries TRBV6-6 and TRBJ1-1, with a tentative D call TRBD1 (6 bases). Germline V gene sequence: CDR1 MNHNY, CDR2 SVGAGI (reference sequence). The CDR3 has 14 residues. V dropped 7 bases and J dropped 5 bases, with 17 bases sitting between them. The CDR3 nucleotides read TGTGCCAGCACCGCAACGGGGGCCCTGACTGAAGCTTTCTTT. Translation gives CASTATGALTEAFF.

CDR3 nucleotides: TGCAGCGTTGAACGGGGTGGTAGCTCTGGCTACACCTTC. This encodes CSVERGGSSGYTF. The chain uses TRBV29-1 and TRBJ1-2; D not certain. Between the trimmed V and J ends, which lost 2 bases and 7 bases, there was a span of 14 bases. The length of the CDR3 is 13 residues. Germline V gene lookup returns CDR1 SQVTM and CDR2 ANQGSEA.

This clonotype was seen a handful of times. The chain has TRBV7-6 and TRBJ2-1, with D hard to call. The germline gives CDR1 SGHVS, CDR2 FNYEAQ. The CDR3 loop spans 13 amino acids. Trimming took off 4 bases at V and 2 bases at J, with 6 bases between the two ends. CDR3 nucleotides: TGTGCCAGCAGCTCTACACCCTACAATGAGCAGTTCTTC. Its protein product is CASSSTPYNEQFF.

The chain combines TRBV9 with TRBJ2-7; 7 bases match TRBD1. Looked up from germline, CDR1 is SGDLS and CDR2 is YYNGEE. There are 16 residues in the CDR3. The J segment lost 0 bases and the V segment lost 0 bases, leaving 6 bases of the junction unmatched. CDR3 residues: CASSVAGTASSYEQYF. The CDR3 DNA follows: TGTGCCAGCAGCGTAGCGGGGACAGCGAGCTCCTACGAGCAGTACTTC.